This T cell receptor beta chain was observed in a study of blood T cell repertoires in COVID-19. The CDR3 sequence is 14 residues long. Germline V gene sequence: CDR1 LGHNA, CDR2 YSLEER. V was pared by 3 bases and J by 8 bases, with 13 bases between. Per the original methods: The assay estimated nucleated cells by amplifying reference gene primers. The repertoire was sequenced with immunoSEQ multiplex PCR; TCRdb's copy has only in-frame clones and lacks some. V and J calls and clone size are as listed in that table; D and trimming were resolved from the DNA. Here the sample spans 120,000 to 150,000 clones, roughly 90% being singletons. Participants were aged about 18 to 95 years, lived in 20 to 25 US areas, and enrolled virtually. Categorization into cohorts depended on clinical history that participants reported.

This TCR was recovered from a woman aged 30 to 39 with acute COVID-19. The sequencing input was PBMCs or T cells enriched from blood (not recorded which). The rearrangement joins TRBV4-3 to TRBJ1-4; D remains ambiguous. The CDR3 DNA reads TGCGCCAGCAGCCAGGGTCGGGGTTCGGAAAAACTGTTTTTT. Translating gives CASSQGRGSEKLFF.